Listed below are T cell receptor beta chains from one sample, sequenced in a study of regulatory T cells. Assay used: immunoSEQ multiplex PCR; TCRdb lists only in-frame clones, some missing. The table has about 21,000 clones, about 88% seen once; the top ten hold 1.3%. Sequencing was performed on conventional CD4+ T cells sorted from blood. Receptor source: a child aged 10-17 years with CD3G deficiency. The conserved cysteine and the conserved F or W are not part of the CDR3 here.

v_gene	j_gene	CDR3aa
TRBV7-9	TRBJ2-7	ASSPTGIRDEQY
TRBV5-1	TRBJ2-7	ASSLGLLGGEQY
TRBV5-1	TRBJ2-3	ASSKPGQKETSTDTQY
TRBV6-1	TRBJ2-1	ASSQKRGNEQF
TRBV6-1	TRBJ2-1	ASSEIRFRDRRYNEQF
TRBV21-1	TRBJ1-1	ASSKELQGMNTEAF
TRBV5-1	TRBJ2-2	ASSPGQGDTGELF
TRBV11-2	TRBJ2-3	ASSLRMEGSDTQY
TRBV6-6	TRBJ1-2	ASSPRGAAHYGYT
TRBV10-3	TRBJ2-7	AAQTVGTFY
TRBV7-9	TRBJ2-3	ASSLGLREAGDTQY
TRBV5-1	TRBJ2-7	ASSWDVGREQY
TRBV7-8	TRBJ2-7	ASSLGTGAGQY
TRBV28	TRBJ2-7	ASSSVQSYEQY
TRBV28	TRBJ2-3	ASSSTSGNTQY
TRBV6-1	TRBJ2-7	ASRGSGTGYHEQY
TRBV28	TRBJ2-7	ASSGVQGARREQY
TRBV19	TRBJ2-2	ASSWQGNTGELF
TRBV10-2	TRBJ1-6	ASRGQGGSPLH
TRBV19	TRBJ2-2	ASSFRGSRNTGELF
TRBV7-9	TRBJ2-6	ASSLVDSGANVLT
TRBV11-2	TRBJ2-1	ASSSTSGSGNEQF
TRBV6-1	TRBJ2-1	ASTGTRRGEQF
TRBV28	TRBJ2-5	ASSPGLAGVMGETQY
TRBV28	TRBJ2-3	ASSSSNGGDTDTQY
TRBV6-1	TRBJ2-7	ASSEGKIRYEQY
TRBV21-1	TRBJ1-3	ASRTTAGNTIY
TRBV19	TRBJ1-2	ASSTPGQGVGYT
TRBV6-6	TRBJ2-1	ASSYSLPYGGNEQF
TRBV6-1	TRBJ1-1	ASSGRREGMAF
TRBV28	TRBJ2-3	ASSLGGSVDTQY
TRBV28	TRBJ2-7	ASSWRDEQY
TRBV28	TRBJ1-1	ASSFQGANTEAF
TRBV19	TRBJ2-6	ASSEGQGRSGANVLT
TRBV7-9	TRBJ2-3	ASSRGTDTQY
TRBV7-8	TRBJ2-6	ASAKSQESGANVLT
TRBV11-2	TRBJ1-1	ASSSLPYTEAF
TRBV11-2	TRBJ1-1	ASSRSSGGKNTEAF
TRBV7-8	TRBJ2-7	ASSLIGREQY
TRBV19	TRBJ2-1	ASSIAGGPYEQF
TRBV5-1	TRBJ2-1	ASSKPSYNEQF